This T cell receptor beta chain appears in the sequencing data of a study of OX40 agonist ivuxolimab in advanced cancers. Study details: Among those enrolled, mean age was 60 years (range about 23 to 90) and over 70% were male. Study-wide points: There was clonal expansion of CD4+ and CD8+ blood T cells by week 6 at 0.1 to 3.0 mg/kg.

As for this clone: Its target is not known.

Germline values: CDR1 SGDLS, CDR2 YYNGEE. CDR3 size: 14 residues. V trimming: 3 bases; J trimming: 10 bases; junction bases outside the gene matches: 5. Here immunoSEQ multiplex PCR was the method, and the copy in TCRdb shows in-frame clones only, minus some. The sample carries approximately 20,000 clones, about 89% recorded once. The sequence was collected from an adult with an advanced solid tumor such as melanoma, head and neck, liver or kidney cancer. The sequences come from CD4+ or CD8+ T cells sorted from blood, collected in a trial of the OX40 agonist ivuxolimab. The V call is TRBV9, the J call TRBJ1-6; 9 nucleotides line up with TRBD1. CDR3 in amino acids: CASSAGQGGSPLHF. The CDR3 DNA reads TGTGCCAGCAGCGCGGGACAGGGAGGGTCACCCCTCCACTTT. Filled out from reference TRBV9 and TRBJ1-6, the complete variable domain reads DSGVTQTPKHLITATGQRVTLRCSPRSGDLSVYWYQQSLDQGLQFLIQYYNGEERAKGNILERFSAQQFPDLHSELNLSSLELGDSALYFCASSAGQGGSPLHFGNGTRLTVT.